The 13 T cell receptor beta chains presented below share a single source sample, sequenced in a study of blood T cell repertoires in COVID-19. Libraries were prepared by immunoSEQ multiplex PCR; TCRdb keeps only in-frame clonotypes and omits some of them. The repertoire holds 150,000 to 250,000 clones, with approximately 82% as singletons. Sample: peripheral blood. The receptors were sampled from a human donor with acute or convalescent COVID-19. The donor label of this sample is uncertain.

The chain joins TRBV12-5 to TRBJ1-5; D gene unclear. The CDR3 length is 14 residues. The V and J ends lost 4 bases and 5 bases respectively, with 12 bases between them. Germline loops: CDR1 LGHNT, CDR2 FRNRAP. The CDR3: CASGSTRSDQPQHF. CDR3 DNA: TGTGCTAGTGGTTCGACCCGCAGCGATCAGCCCCAGCATTTT.

The V and J genes are TRBV6-1 and TRBJ1-5; D ambiguous. The CDR3 is 15 amino acids. Trimming took off 3 bases at V and 0 bases at J, with 9 bases between the two ends. In germline, CDR1 is MNHNS, CDR2 SASEGT. The CDR3 loop is CASSDAQYSNQPQHF. CDR3 in DNA: TGTGCCAGCAGTGATGCTCAGTATAGCAATCAGCCCCAGCATTTT.

The V call is TRBV7-9, the J call TRBJ2-5; 11 bases are a match to TRBD1. The CDR3 contains 15 residues. Germline lookup yields CDR1 SEHNR and CDR2 FQNEAQ (reference sequence). The trim removed 5 bases at V and 5 bases at J, leaving 7 bases unmatched. In nucleotides, the CDR3 is TGTGCCAGCAGCCCACCGGGACAGGGGGTCGAGACCCAGTACTTC. It translates to CASSPPGQGVETQYF.

The chain couples TRBV2 to TRBJ2-6; 11 positions agree with TRBD1. Germline-derived CDR1 and CDR2 are SNHLY and FYNNEI. The junction had 5 bases not matched to a gene; V was cut back by 6 bases and J by 4 bases. This CDR3 is 16 amino acids long. CDR3 sequence (DNA): TGTGCCAGCAGCTCGGACAGGGGGCACGGGGCCAACGTCCTGACTTTC. The encoded protein is CASSSDRGHGANVLTF.

The chain recombines TRBV21-1 with TRBJ2-7; TRBD1, as called in the table, went unchecked against the DNA. TRBV21-1 has pseudogene status. CDR3 length equals 12 residues. CDR3 protein: CASSIQGGEQYF. Written as DNA, the CDR3 is TGTGCCAGCAGCATTCAGGGTGGGGAGCAGTACTTC.

This chain links TRBV3-1 (or the pseudogene TRBV3-2) with TRBJ1-2, with D perhaps TRBD1 (5 bases). This CDR3 is built from 15 residues. The V gene lost 3 bases and the J gene lost 6 bases, with 17 bases spanning the gap. CDR1 is LGHDT, CDR2 YNNKEL, per germline (reference sequence). CDR3 loop: CASSQGGLPSHGYTF. CDR3 nucleotide sequence: TGTGCCAGCAGCCAGGGGGGACTACCTTCCCATGGCTACACCTTC.

This clone was observed a single time. The J gene is TRBJ2-7, the V gene TRBV27; TRBD1 is a possible D gene (5 bases). Trimming removed 2 bases from V and 0 bases from J, with 11 bases in between. The CDR3 has 15 residues. The germline CDR1 and CDR2 sequences are MNHEY and SMNVEV (reference sequence). CDR3 sequence (DNA): TGTGCCAGCAGTTTAGGGGCGAGCCTCTCCTACGAGCAGTACTTC. Residues: CASSLGASLSYEQYF.

V and J are TRBV29-1 and TRBJ2-1, with 9 bases aligning to TRBD2. Germline assignment: CDR1 SQVTM and CDR2 ANQGSEA. The CDR3 has 13 residues. J was trimmed by 7 bases and V by 4 bases; bases with no gene match: 5. The CDR3 here is CSVAAGGWNEQFF. CDR3 nucleotide sequence: TGCAGCGTTGCGGCGGGAGGGTGGAATGAGCAGTTCTTC.

The V gene is TRBV5-4, the J gene TRBJ2-1, with a possible D match to TRBD2 (6 bases). The CDR3 covers 15 residues. The V gene's germline CDR1 is SGHNT and CDR2 YYREEE (reference sequence). The ends were cut back, 0 bases at V and 4 bases at J, with 11 bases in the middle. The CDR3 DNA follows: TGTGCCAGCAGCTTGGAACGGGAGAGATACAATGAGCAGTTCTTC. Amino acids: CASSLERERYNEQFF. The variable domain in full, with the rest retrieved from reference TRBV5-4 and TRBJ2-1, is ETGVTQSPTHLIKTRGQQVTLRCSSQSGHNTVSWYQQALGQGPQFIFQYYREEENGRGNFPPRFSGLQFPNYSSELNVNALELDDSALYLCASSLERERYNEQFFGPGTRLTVL.

This chain joins TRBV2 and TRBJ2-5; D is perhaps TRBD2 (5 bases). V lost 0 bases and J 6 bases, leaving 14 bases between the germline ends. This CDR3 is 15 amino acids long. Germline CDR1 reads SNHLY; CDR2 reads FYNNEI. The DNA for the CDR3 is TGTGCCAGCAGTGAAGCGCTAGCCGGGCTCCAGACCCAGTACTTC. Translating gives CASSEALAGLQTQYF.

The gene calls are TRBV30 and TRBJ2-7; D call uncertain. This CDR3 has 13 residues. Trimming removed 5 bases from V and 9 bases from J, with 20 bases in between. From germline, CDR1 is GTSNPN and CDR2 SVGIG (reference sequence). The CDR3 nucleotides read TGTGCCTGGTCTCCAGGTCCAGGCGTAGGGCAGTACTTC. Translating it yields CAWSPGPGVGQYF.

The rearrangement links TRBV7-2 to TRBJ1-1; D not resolved. Deletions cut 5 bases from V and 8 bases from J, with 12 bases between. The germline V gene has CDR1 SGHTA and CDR2 FQGNSA. The CDR3 is 12 residues long. The CDR3 DNA sequence: TGTGCCAGCAGCACCTTCCGGGAAGAAGCTTTCTTT. Translating it yields CASSTFREEAFF.

The gene calls are TRBV15 and TRBJ2-5; 7 nucleotides match TRBD2. The ends lost 6 bases at V and 0 bases at J; junction bases unmatched: 13. Germline CDR1 and CDR2: LNHNV and YYDKDF (reference sequence). This CDR3 has 17 amino acids. DNA for the CDR3: TGTGCCACCAGTAAGGGTGGGAGCGGGAACTACCAAGAGACCCAGTACTTC. Translating gives CATSKGGSGNYQETQYF.